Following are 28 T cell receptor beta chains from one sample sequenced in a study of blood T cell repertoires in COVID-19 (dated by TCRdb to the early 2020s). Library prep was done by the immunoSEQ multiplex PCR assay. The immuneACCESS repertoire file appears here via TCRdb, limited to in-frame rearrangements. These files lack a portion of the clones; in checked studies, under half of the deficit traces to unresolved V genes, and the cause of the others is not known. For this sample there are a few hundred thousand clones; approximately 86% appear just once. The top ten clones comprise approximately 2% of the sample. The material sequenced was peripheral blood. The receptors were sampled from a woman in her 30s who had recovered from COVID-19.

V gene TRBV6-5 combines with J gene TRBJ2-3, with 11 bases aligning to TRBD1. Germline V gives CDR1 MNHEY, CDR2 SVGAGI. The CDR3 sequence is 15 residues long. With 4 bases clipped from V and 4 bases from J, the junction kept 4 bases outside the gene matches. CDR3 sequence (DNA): TGTGCCAGCAGTTCACCGGGACAGGGGGCAGATACGCAGTATTTT. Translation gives CASSSPGQGADTQYF.

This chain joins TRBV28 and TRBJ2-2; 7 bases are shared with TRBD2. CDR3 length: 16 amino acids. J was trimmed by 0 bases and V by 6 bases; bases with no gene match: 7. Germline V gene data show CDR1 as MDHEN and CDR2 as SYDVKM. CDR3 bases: TGTGCCAGCAGCCGGGACTACCGAACGAACACCGGGGAGCTGTTTTTT. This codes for CASSRDYRTNTGELFF.

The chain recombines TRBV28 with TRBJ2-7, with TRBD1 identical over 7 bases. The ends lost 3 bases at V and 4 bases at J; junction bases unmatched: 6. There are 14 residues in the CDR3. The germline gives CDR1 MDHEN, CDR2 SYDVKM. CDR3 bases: TGTGCCAGCAGTTTGGGACAGATTTATTACGAGCAGTACTTC. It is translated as CASSLGQIYYEQYF.

The CDR3 is CASSLDWGADTQYF. For the CDR3, the DNA is TGTGCCAGCAGCTTGGACTGGGGGGCAGATACGCAGTATTTT. The chain joins TRBV5-5 to TRBJ2-3; D may be TRBD2 (6 bases). The CDR3 length is 14 residues. The V end was cut by 0 bases, the J end by 4 bases, with 9 bases between. Germline CDR1 is SGHKS and CDR2 is YYEKEE (reference sequence).

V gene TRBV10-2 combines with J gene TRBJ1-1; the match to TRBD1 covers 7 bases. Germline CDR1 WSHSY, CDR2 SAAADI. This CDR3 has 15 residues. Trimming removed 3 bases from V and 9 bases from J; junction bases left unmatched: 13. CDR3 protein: CASSDATDRTGKAFF. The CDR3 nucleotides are TGCGCCAGCAGTGATGCGACGGACAGGACCGGGAAAGCTTTCTTT.

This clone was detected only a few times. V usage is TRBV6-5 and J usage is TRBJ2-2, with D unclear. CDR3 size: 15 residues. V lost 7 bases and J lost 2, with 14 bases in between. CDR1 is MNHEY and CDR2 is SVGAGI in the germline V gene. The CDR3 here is CASNPLADNTGELFF. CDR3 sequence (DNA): TGTGCCAGCAACCCCCTCGCAGATAACACCGGGGAGCTGTTTTTT.

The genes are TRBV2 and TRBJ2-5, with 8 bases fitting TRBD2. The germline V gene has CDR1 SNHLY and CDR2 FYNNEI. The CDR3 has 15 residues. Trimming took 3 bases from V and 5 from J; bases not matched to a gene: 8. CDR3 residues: CASSDRAGEWETQYF. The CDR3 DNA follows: TGTGCCAGCAGTGACCGAGCGGGAGAGTGGGAGACCCAGTACTTC.

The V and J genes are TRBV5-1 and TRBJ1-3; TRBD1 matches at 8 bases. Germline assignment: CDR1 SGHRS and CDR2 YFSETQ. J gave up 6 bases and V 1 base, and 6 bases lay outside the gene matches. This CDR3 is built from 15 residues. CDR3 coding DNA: TGCGCCAGCAGCTTGAGACCAGGGGGCCAAAACACCATATATTTT. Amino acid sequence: CASSLRPGGQNTIYF.

CDR3 loop: CASSLGGDYEQYF. CDR3 bases: TGTGCCAGCAGCTTAGGGGGGGACTACGAGCAGTACTTC. This chain links TRBV7-8 with TRBJ2-7, with D possibly being TRBD2 (6 bases). Germline V lookup: CDR1 SGHVS, CDR2 FQNEAQ. This CDR3 region has 13 residues. V lost 1 base, J lost 3 bases, and 7 bases lay in between. The variable domain in full, with the rest retrieved from reference TRBV7-8 and TRBJ2-7, is GAGVSQSPRYKVAKRGQDVALRCDPISGHVSLFWYQQALGQGPEFLTYFQNEAQLDKSGLPSDRFFAERPEGSVSTLKIQRTQQEDSAVYLCASSLGGDYEQYFGPGTRLTVT.

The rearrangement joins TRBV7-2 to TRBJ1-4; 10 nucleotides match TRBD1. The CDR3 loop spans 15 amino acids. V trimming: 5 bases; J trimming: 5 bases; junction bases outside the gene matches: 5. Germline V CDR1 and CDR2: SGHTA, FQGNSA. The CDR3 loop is CASSPRTGGNEKLFF. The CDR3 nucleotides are TGTGCCAGCAGCCCGAGGACAGGGGGAAATGAAAAACTGTTTTTT.

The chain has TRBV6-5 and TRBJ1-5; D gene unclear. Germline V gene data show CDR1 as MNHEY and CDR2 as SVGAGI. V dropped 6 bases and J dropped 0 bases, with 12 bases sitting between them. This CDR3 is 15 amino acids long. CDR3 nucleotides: TGTGCCAGCAGGACCAGCGGTAATAGCAATCAGCCCCAGCATTTT. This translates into CASRTSGNSNQPQHF.

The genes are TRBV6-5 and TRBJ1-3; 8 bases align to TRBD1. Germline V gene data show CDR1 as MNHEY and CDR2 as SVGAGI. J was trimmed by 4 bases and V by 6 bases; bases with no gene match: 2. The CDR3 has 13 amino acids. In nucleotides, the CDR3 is TGTGCCAGCAGCGGACAGGGAGGAAACACCATATATTTT. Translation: CASSGQGGNTIYF.

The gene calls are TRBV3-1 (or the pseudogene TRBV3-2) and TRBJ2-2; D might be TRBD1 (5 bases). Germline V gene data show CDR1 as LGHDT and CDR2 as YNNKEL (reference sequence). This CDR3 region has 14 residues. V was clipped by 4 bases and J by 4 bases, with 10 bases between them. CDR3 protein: CASSPGSGTGELFF. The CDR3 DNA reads TGTGCCAGCAGCCCAGGGTCGGGCACCGGGGAGCTGTTTTTT.

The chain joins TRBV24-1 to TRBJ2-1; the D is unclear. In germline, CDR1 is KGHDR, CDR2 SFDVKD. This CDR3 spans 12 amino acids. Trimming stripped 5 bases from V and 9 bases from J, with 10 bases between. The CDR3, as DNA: TGTGCCACCAGTGCCATGACGGGTGAGCAGTTCTTC. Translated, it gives CATSAMTGEQFF.

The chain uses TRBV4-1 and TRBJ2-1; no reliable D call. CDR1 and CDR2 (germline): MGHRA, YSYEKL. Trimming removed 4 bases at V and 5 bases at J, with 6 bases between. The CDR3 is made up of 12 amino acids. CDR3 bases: TGCGCCAGCAGCCCTAACGACAATGAGCAGTTCTTC. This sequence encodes CASSPNDNEQFF.

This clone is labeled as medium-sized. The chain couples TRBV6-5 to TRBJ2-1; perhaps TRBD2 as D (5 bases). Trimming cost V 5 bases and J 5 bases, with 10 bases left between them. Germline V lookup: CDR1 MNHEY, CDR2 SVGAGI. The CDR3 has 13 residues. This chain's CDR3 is CASSLLLDNEQFF. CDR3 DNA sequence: TGTGCCAGCAGTCTATTACTAGACAATGAGCAGTTCTTC.

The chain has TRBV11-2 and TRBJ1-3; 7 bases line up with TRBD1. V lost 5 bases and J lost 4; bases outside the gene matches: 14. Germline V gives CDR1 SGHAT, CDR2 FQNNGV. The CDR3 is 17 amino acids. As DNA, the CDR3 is TGTGCCAGCAGCCTCTACAGGGGCCCTGGCCTCGGAAACACCATATATTTT. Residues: CASSLYRGPGLGNTIYF.

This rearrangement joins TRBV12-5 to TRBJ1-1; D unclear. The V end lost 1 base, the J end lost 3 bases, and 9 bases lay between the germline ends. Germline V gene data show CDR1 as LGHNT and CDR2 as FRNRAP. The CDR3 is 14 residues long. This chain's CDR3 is CASGLGHGDTEAFF. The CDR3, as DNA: TGTGCTAGTGGTTTGGGGCATGGAGACACTGAAGCTTTCTTT.

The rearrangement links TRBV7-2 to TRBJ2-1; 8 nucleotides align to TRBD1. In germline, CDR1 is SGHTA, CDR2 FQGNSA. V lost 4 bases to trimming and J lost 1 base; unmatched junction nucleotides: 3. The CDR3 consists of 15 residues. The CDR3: CASSSRQGSYNEQFF. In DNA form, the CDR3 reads TGTGCCAGCAGCTCCCGACAGGGGTCCTACAATGAGCAGTTCTTC.

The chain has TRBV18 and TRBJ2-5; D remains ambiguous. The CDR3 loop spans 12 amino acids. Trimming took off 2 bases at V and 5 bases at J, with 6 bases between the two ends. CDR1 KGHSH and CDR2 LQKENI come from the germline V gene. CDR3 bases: TGTGCCAGCTCACCATCTTCGGAGACCCAGTACTTC. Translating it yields CASSPSSETQYF.

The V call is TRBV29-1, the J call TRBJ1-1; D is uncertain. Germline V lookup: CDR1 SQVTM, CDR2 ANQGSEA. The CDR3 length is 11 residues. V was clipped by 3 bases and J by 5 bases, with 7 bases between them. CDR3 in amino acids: CSVDGGTEAFF. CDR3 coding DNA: TGCAGCGTTGACGGCGGAACTGAAGCTTTCTTT. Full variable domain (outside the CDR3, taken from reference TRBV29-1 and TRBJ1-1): SAVISQKPSRDICQRGTSLTIQCQVDSQVTMMFWYRQQPGQSLTLIATANQGSEATYESGFVIDKFPISRPNLTFSTLTVSNMSPEDSSIYLCSVDGGTEAFFGQGTRLTVV.

This CDR3 reads CASSQDTLGEETQYF. The CDR3 nucleotides read TGTGCCAGCAGCCAAGATACCCTAGGGGAAGAGACCCAGTACTTC. The chain couples TRBV4-2 to TRBJ2-5, with a possible D match to TRBD1 (5 bases). Germline V gene sequence: CDR1 LGHNA, CDR2 YNFKEQ. The V and J ends lost 0 bases and 3 bases respectively, with 11 bases between them. The CDR3 is 15 amino acids.

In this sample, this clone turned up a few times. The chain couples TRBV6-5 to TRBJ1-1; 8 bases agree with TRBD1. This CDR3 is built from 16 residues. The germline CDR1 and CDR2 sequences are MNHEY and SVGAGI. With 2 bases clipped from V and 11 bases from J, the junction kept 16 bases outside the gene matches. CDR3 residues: CASSYAEETGVGRAFF. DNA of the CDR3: TGTGCCAGCAGTTACGCCGAGGAGACAGGGGTGGGGCGGGCTTTCTTT.

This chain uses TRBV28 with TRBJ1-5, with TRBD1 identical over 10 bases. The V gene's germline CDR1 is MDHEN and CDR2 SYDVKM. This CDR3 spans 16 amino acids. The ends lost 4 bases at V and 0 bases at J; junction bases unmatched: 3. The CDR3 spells CASSYRDRGSNQPQHF. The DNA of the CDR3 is TGTGCCAGCAGTTACCGGGACAGGGGTAGCAATCAGCCCCAGCATTTT.

The CDR3 loop is CASSYGGEETQYF. As DNA, the CDR3 is TGTGCCAGCAGTTACGGGGGCGAAGAGACCCAGTACTTC. The chain uses TRBV6-5 and TRBJ2-5; D perhaps matches TRBD1 (6 bases). There are 13 residues in the CDR3. V was cut by 2 bases and J by 3 bases, with 7 bases left in between. CDR1 and CDR2 from the germline V gene are MNHEY and SVGAGI.

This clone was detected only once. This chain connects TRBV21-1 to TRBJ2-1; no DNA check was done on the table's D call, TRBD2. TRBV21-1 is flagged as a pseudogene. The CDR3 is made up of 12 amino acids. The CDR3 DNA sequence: TGTGCCAGCATTGGAGGGGAGAATGAGCAGTTCTTC. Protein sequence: CASIGGENEQFF.

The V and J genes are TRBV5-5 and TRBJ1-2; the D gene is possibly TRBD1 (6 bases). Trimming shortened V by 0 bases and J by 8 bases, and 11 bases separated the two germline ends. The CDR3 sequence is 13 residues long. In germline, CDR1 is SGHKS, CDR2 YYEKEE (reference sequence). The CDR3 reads CASSLEDSPGYTF. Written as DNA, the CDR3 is TGTGCCAGCAGCTTGGAGGACAGCCCCGGCTACACCTTC.

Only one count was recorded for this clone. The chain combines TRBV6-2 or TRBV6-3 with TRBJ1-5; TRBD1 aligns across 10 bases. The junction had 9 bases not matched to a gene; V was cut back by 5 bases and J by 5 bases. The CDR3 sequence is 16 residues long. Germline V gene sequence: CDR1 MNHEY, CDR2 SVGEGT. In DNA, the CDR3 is TGTGCCAGCAGTACCGGACAGGGGGTCGGCGATCAGCCCCAGCATTTT. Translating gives CASSTGQGVGDQPQHF.